The present TCR beta chain was sequenced within a study of memory CD4+ T cells and cytomegalovirus serostatus. For the study at large: Of the healthy Belgian adults, fewer than 10 were CMV seropositive and around 22 seronegative.

The sort gate was single viable CD3+CD4+CD8-CD45RO+ cells for memory CD4+ T cells. Germline lookup yields CDR1 SQVTM and CDR2 ANQGSEA. The CDR3 spans 16 residues. Losses at the gene ends were 5 bases for V and 0 bases for J; bases not matched to a gene: 8. Clones were sequenced by immunoSEQ multiplex PCR, and TCRdb holds only the in-frame ones, with some missing. This table holds approximately 60,000 clones, over 70% found once. This TCR was recovered from an adult in good health and CMV-seropositive. This chain joins TRBV29-1 and TRBJ2-3, with TRBD2 matching over 10 bases. Material for sequencing was memory CD4+ T cells from blood. In nucleotides, the CDR3 is TGCAGCGTTTTTAGGGGACTAGCGTCTAGCACAGATACGCAGTATTTT. Translation: CSVFRGLASSTDTQYF.